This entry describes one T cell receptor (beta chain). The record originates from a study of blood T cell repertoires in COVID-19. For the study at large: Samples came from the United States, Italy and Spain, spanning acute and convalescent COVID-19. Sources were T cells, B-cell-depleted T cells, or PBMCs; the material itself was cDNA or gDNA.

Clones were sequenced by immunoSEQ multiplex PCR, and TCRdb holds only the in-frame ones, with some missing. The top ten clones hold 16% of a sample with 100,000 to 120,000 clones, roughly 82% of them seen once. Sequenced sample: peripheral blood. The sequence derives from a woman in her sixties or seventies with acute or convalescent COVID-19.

In nucleotides, the CDR3 is TGTGCCAGCAGCTCCTTCCAGCTCGGGGATAGTGAATACGAGCAGTACTTC. It codes for CASSSFQLGDSEYEQYF. The genes are TRBV7-2 and TRBJ2-7; TRBD2 might be the D (5 bases). V lost 4 bases and J lost 4, with 23 bases in between. Germline CDR1 is SGHTA and CDR2 is FQGNSA. This CDR3 spans 17 amino acids.